A selection of T cell receptor beta chains follows, all from one sample in a study of a mutant IDH1 vaccine in newly diagnosed glioma. Some clones are missing from TCRdb's copy, which holds only in-frame ones; the method was immunoSEQ multiplex PCR. The data contain around 55,000 clones, around 80% of them singletons. For these TCRs, the target antigens are not known. The sample here was PBMCs, taken from a glioma patient whose treatment included an IDH1 peptide vaccine. These receptors all come from a man aged 35 to 55 with glioma. CDR3s include the opening cysteine and the closing phenylalanine or tryptophan. D genes are given only for firm matches. Clone size, where shown, is once, few, many, or a class for clones that have expanded.

D gene	V gene	clone size	J gene	CDR3 protein	CDR3 DNA
TRBD1	TRBV19	NA	TRBJ1-2	CASSSGQGADGYTF	TGTGCCAGTAGTTCTGGACAGGGGGCGGATGGCTACACCTTC
NA	TRBV7-2	NA	TRBJ1-6	CASSHSAGAYNSPLHF	TGTGCCAGCAGCCATTCAGCGGGGGCTTATAATTCACCCCTCCACTTT
NA	TRBV29-1	once	TRBJ1-1	CSVAVVPEPNTEAFF	TGCAGCGTTGCGGTTGTTCCCGAGCCGAACACTGAAGCTTTCTTT
NA	TRBV6-6	NA	TRBJ2-5	CASTLLAGGGETQYF	TGTGCCAGCACTTTACTCGCCGGGGGCGGGGAGACCCAGTACTTC
NA	TRBV30	NA	TRBJ2-7	CAWSEDGTYEQYF	TGTGCCTGGAGTGAAGACGGGACCTACGAGCAGTACTTC
NA	TRBV6-1	NA	TRBJ2-7	CASSEGPGTYEQYF	TGTGCCAGCAGTGAAGGGCCGGGGACCTACGAGCAGTACTTC
NA	TRBV14	NA	TRBJ1-2	CASSRLGTSVVGGYTF	TGTGCCAGCAGCCGCCTTGGGACGTCGGTAGTCGGCGGCTACACCTTC
TRBD1	TRBV7-9	NA	TRBJ2-3	CASSVDREPGADTQYF	TGTGCCAGCAGCGTGGACAGGGAACCTGGGGCAGATACGCAGTATTTT
NA	TRBV6-5	NA	TRBJ1-2	CASSSLVGRGYTF	TGTGCCAGCAGTTCCCTAGTCGGTCGGGGCTACACCTTC
NA	TRBV6-1	once	TRBJ2-2	CASRFGRQNTGELFF	TGTGCCAGCAGATTCGGACGGCAAAACACCGGGGAGCTGTTTTTT
NA	TRBV5-1	NA	TRBJ2-6	CASSPTPDTRSGANVLTF	TGCGCCAGCAGCCCAACGCCAGACACCCGCTCTGGGGCCAACGTCCTGACTTTC
NA	TRBV11-2	NA	TRBJ2-7	CASSPGSGEQYF	TGTGCCAGCAGCCCCGGGTCGGGCGAGCAGTACTTC
TRBD1	TRBV2	NA	TRBJ1-2	CASSAQGAMVDGYTF	TGTGCCAGCAGTGCCCAGGGGGCGATGGTGGATGGCTACACCTTC
TRBD1	TRBV11-2	NA	TRBJ1-2	CASSLDRDRGGVGYGYTF	TGTGCCAGCAGCTTAGATCGGGACAGGGGAGGCGTTGGCTATGGCTACACCTTC
NA	TRBV7-8	NA	TRBJ1-1	CASSPPGQPAVTEAFF	TGTGCCAGCAGCCCCCCGGGACAACCTGCGGTCACTGAAGCTTTCTTT
NA	TRBV2	NA	TRBJ1-6	CASSVNQQGYNSPLHF	TGTGCCAGCAGTGTCAACCAACAGGGTTATAATTCACCCCTCCACTTT
NA	TRBV13	NA	TRBJ1-1	CASSLAVGGTEAFF	TGTGCCAGCAGCTTAGCTGTAGGGGGAACTGAAGCTTTCTTT
NA	TRBV5-4	NA	TRBJ2-7	CASSYRSSYEQYF	TGTGCCAGCAGCTATAGGAGCTCCTACGAGCAGTACTTC
TRBD1	TRBV6-5	NA	TRBJ2-7	CASSLTGSSYEQYF	TGTGCCAGCAGTTTGACAGGGAGCTCCTACGAGCAGTACTTC
TRBD1	TRBV7-8	NA	TRBJ1-1	CASSRKGTGPTTTEAFF	TGTGCCAGCAGCAGAAAAGGGACAGGACCAACGACTACTGAAGCTTTCTTT
NA	TRBV7-2	once	TRBJ1-6	CASSLDSWYNSPLHF	TGTGCCAGCAGCTTGGACAGTTGGTATAATTCACCCCTCCACTTT
TRBD2	TRBV11-2	NA	TRBJ2-7	CASSQWSGLAGGEQYF	TGTGCCAGCAGCCAATGGTCCGGACTAGCGGGGGGCGAGCAGTACTTC
TRBD2	TRBV14	NA	TRBJ2-5	CASELAGEETQYF	TGTGCCAGCGAACTAGCGGGGGAAGAGACCCAGTACTTC
NA	TRBV6-8	NA	TRBJ2-5	CATQRVGGETQYF	TGTGCCACTCAGCGTGTTGGCGGGGAGACCCAGTACTTC
TRBD1	TRBV29-1	NA	TRBJ2-1	CSVGTGDRFF	TGCAGCGTTGGGACAGGGGATCGGTTCTTC
NA	TRBV6-1	NA	TRBJ1-1	CASSLSDEAFF	TGTGCCAGCTCCCTTTCGGACGAAGCTTTCTTT
NA	TRBV6-1	NA	TRBJ1-6	CASREVSPLHF	TGTGCCAGCAGGGAAGTTTCACCCCTCCACTTT
TRBD1	TRBV7-9	NA	TRBJ1-2	CASSLETGVVYGYTF	TGTGCCAGCAGCTTAGAGACAGGGGTGGTCTATGGCTACACCTTC
NA	TRBV5-4	NA	TRBJ2-7	CASSSLREQYF	TGTGCCAGCAGCTCTCTTCGCGAGCAGTACTTC
NA	TRBV6-5	few	TRBJ1-5	CASSYSADHNQPQHF	TGTGCCAGCAGTTACTCAGCCGACCACAATCAGCCCCAGCATTTT
NA	TRBV2	few	TRBJ1-2	CASTRTEHPYGYTF	TGTGCCAGCACGAGGACAGAGCACCCATATGGCTACACCTTC
NA	TRBV7-6	NA	TRBJ2-7	CASSFGPNSYEQYF	TGTGCCAGCAGCTTCGGGCCCAACTCCTACGAGCAGTACTTC
TRBD1	TRBV6-1	few	TRBJ1-1	CASTLQGMNTEAFF	TGTGCCAGCACCTTACAGGGGATGAACACTGAAGCTTTCTTT
TRBD1	TRBV5-1	NA	TRBJ1-1	CASSVRGQGNAFF	TGCGCCAGCAGCGTCCGCGGACAGGGGAACGCTTTCTTT
TRBD2	TRBV6-5	NA	TRBJ2-2	CASSYGAGETGELFF	TGTGCCAGCAGTTACGGGGCGGGGGAGACCGGGGAGCTGTTTTTT
NA	TRBV6-5	NA	TRBJ1-1	CASSYSTANTEAFF	TGTGCCAGCAGTTACTCGACAGCGAACACTGAAGCTTTCTTT
NA	TRBV27	once	TRBJ1-1	CASSQRGRPNTEAFF	TGTGCCAGCAGTCAAAGGGGCAGGCCCAACACTGAAGCTTTCTTT
NA	TRBV5-1	NA	TRBJ1-4	CASSLDEGGNEKLFF	TGCGCCAGCAGCTTGGACGAGGGGGGAAATGAAAAACTGTTTTTT
NA	TRBV5-4	NA	TRBJ2-7	CASSLSPTDYTYEQYF	TGTGCCAGCAGCTTGAGTCCCACGGACTACACCTACGAGCAGTACTTC
NA	TRBV19	once	TRBJ1-1	CASSDYTMNTEAFF	TGTGCCAGTAGTGACTACACCATGAACACTGAAGCTTTCTTT
TRBD1	TRBV6-5	NA	TRBJ1-2	CASGIQGALGYGYTF	TGTGCCAGCGGAATACAGGGGGCACTAGGCTATGGCTACACCTTC
TRBD2	TRBV10-1	NA	TRBJ2-3	CASRRGLESDTQYF	TGCGCCAGCAGAAGGGGACTAGAATCAGATACGCAGTATTTT
TRBD1	TRBV19	NA	TRBJ1-6	CASGGGTDNSPLHF	TGTGCCAGTGGGGGCGGGACAGATAATTCACCCCTCCACTTT
NA	TRBV7-2	NA	TRBJ1-3	CASSAGGRLYSGNTIYF	TGTGCCAGCAGCGCCGGGGGGAGGCTATATTCTGGAAACACCATATATTTT
TRBD2	TRBV5-1	NA	TRBJ2-7	CASRRGLAGGYEQYF	TGCGCCAGCAGGAGGGGACTAGCGGGGGGCTACGAGCAGTACTTC
NA	TRBV19	few	TRBJ1-6	CASRPDQVPRNSPLHF	TGTGCCAGTAGGCCCGACCAGGTCCCGAGGAATTCACCCCTCCACTTT
NA	TRBV2	NA	TRBJ1-4	CASSGLWGEKLFF	TGTGCCAGCAGTGGACTCTGGGGGGAAAAACTGTTTTTT
NA	TRBV2	once	TRBJ2-7	CASGVGGNEQYF	TGTGCCAGCGGCGTTGGGGGGAACGAGCAGTACTTC
TRBD1	TRBV5-4	NA	TRBJ2-1	CASSVTGGDEQFF	TGTGCCAGCAGCGTGACAGGGGGGGATGAGCAGTTCTTC
NA	TRBV5-1	few	TRBJ1-1	CASSSDTEAFF	TGCGCCAGCAGCTCCGACACTGAAGCTTTCTTT
NA	TRBV4-1	NA	TRBJ2-2	CASSQGYLNPNTGELFF	TGCGCCAGCAGCCAAGGGTACCTTAATCCGAACACCGGGGAGCTGTTTTTT
NA	TRBV6-4	NA	TRBJ2-1	CASSVLPTGNEQFF	TGTGCCAGCAGTGTCCTTCCCACGGGTAATGAGCAGTTCTTC
TRBD1	TRBV30	NA	TRBJ2-1	CAWGRGQGETFF	TGTGCCTGGGGCCGAGGACAGGGGGAAACGTTCTTC
NA	TRBV6-1	NA	TRBJ1-5	CASSEHGGDSNQPQHF	TGTGCCAGCAGTGAACATGGAGGGGATAGCAATCAGCCCCAGCATTTT
NA	TRBV7-8	NA	TRBJ1-1	CASSWTGTQDEAFF	TGTGCCAGCAGTTGGACCGGGACACAGGATGAAGCTTTCTTT
NA	TRBV5-6	NA	TRBJ2-7	CASSLYSGGPQGEQYF	TGTGCCAGCAGCTTGTATTCCGGGGGGCCGCAGGGGGAGCAGTACTTC
TRBD1	TRBV18	NA	TRBJ2-7	CASSPPSGQGYYEQYF	TGTGCCAGCTCACCACCCTCAGGACAGGGCTACTACGAGCAGTACTTC
NA	TRBV7-9	NA	TRBJ1-1	CASSQDPIRMNTEAFF	TGTGCCAGCAGCCAGGACCCGATCAGAATGAACACTGAAGCTTTCTTT